This T cell receptor beta chain was captured in a study of blood T cells in healthy people across ages. Together with a sample-barcoded 5' primer, a J-beta primer mix was included in a second PCR lasting about 7 to 11 cycles. TCRdb re-derived calls from the 5' RACE reads in MiXCR, one entry per CDR3 protein. This table holds about 730,000 distinct CDR3 sequences, roughly two fifths found once. Germline loops: CDR1 MNHEY, CDR2 SVGAGI. The length of the CDR3 is 16 residues. V lost 6 bases and J lost 5; bases outside the gene matches: 14. This clonotype was detected a few times. The chain employs TRBV6-5 and TRBJ2-7; 9 bases fit TRBD2. The sequencing input was blood. The sequence was obtained from a woman aged 55-70 years in good health. The CDR3 here is CASSRTPLAGGNEQYF. The CDR3 DNA follows: TGTGCCAGCAGCCGAACGCCACTAGCGGGTGGCAACGAGCAGTACTTC.